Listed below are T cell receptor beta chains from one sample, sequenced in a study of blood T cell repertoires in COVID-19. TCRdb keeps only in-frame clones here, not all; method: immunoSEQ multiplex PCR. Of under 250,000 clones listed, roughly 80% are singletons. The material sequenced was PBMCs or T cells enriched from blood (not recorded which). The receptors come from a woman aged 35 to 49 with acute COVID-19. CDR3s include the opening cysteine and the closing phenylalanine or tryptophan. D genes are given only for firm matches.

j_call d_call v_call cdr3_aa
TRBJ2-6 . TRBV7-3 CASSLRGTSGANVLTF
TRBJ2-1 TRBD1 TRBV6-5 CASSSRQGYNEQFF
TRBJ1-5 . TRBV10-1 CASSESIDQPQHF
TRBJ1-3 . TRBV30 CAWNADRFSSGNTIYF
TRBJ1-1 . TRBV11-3 CASSLGFGTEAFF
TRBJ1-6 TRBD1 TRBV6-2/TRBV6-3 CASSYLQGNSPLHF
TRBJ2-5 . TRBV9 CASSVATEETQYF
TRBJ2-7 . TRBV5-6 CASSLVGANEQYF
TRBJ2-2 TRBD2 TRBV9 CASSVLAGGPQPGELFF
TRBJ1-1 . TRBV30 CAWIRGSLINTEAFF
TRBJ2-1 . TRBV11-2 CAILLVGNEQFF
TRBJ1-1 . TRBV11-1 CASSLGQVNTEAFF
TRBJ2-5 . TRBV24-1 CATSDHLGVGVETQYF
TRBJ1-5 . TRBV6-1 CASSEDNNQPQHF
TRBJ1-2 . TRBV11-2 CASMVVDGYTF
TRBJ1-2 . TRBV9 CASSADLMPGYTF
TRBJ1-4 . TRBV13 CASSLVRGQKLFF
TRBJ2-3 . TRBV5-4 CASRLSGRTDTQYF
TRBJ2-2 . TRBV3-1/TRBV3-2 CASSRRQDLNTGELFF
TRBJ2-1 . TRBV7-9 CASSLLQGSNEQFF
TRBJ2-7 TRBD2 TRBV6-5 CASSISSGSFEQYF
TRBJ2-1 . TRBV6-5 CASSTRDLYNEQFF
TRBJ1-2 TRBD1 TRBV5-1 CASSKGQEGYGYTF
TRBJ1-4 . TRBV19 CASSWGKGATNEKLFF
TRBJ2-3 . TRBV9 CASSVQGGGDTDTQYF
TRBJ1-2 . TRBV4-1 CASSRGGGRELYGYTF
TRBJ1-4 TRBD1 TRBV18 CASSPPGQTNEKLFF
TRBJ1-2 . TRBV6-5 CASSWTRGPNYGYTF
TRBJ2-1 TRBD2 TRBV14 CASSPLSLAGAYNEQFF
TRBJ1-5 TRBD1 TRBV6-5 CASLGTASNQPQHF
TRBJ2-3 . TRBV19 CASKATGRADTQYF
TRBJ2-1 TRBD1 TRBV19 CASMGTVNEQFF
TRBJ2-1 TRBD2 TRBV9 CASGTSGGYNEQFF
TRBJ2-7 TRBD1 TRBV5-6 CASSRQGMRYEQYF
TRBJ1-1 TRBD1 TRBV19 CASSVMGQGSTEAFF
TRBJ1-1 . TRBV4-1 CASSPGNGWEAFF
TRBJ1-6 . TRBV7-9 CATPGPHLAGDSPLHF
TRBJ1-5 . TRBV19 CASSNRVAGQPQHF
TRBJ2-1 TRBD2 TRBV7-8 CASSLVGTSFNEQFF
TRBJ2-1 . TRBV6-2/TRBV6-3 CASSSEYNNEQFF